A single sample is the source of the 16 T cell receptor beta chains below, sequenced in a study of cytomegalovirus exposure and HLA in healthy donors. PCR used 60 Vbeta primers and 13 Jbeta primers. TCRdb keeps only in-frame clones here, not all; method: immunoSEQ multiplex PCR. Of under 100,000 clones listed, just under 70% are singletons. The sequenced sample consisted of PBMCs. These receptors all come from a woman aged 45-60 years in good health and CMV-seropositive.

The V call is TRBV9, the J call TRBJ2-1; D ambiguous. Trimming took 4 bases from V and 0 from J, leaving 11 bases between them. The germline V gene encodes CDR1 SGDLS and CDR2 YYNGEE. The CDR3 is made up of 15 amino acids. The CDR3 protein is CASSPQVFSYNEQFF. Written as DNA, the CDR3 is TGTGCCAGCAGCCCTCAGGTATTCTCCTACAATGAGCAGTTCTTC.

The genes are TRBV28 and TRBJ2-1, with TRBD2 matching over 7 bases. This CDR3 has 14 residues. After removal of 7 bases from V and 4 bases from J, the junction contained 7 bases not matched to a gene. CDR1 and CDR2 (germline): MDHEN, SYDVKM. The CDR3 is CASTGLAVYNEQFF. The CDR3 DNA follows: TGTGCCAGCACTGGGCTAGCGGTGTACAATGAGCAGTTCTTC.

The chain has TRBV11-2 and TRBJ1-2; D might be TRBD1 (5 bases). Trimming shortened V by 5 bases and J by 4 bases, and 17 bases separated the two germline ends. The CDR3 consists of 15 residues. Germline V gene sequence: CDR1 SGHAT, CDR2 FQNNGV. CDR3 protein: CASSRTLDTSYGYTF. For the CDR3, the DNA is TGTGCCAGCAGCCGTACTTTGGACACCTCCTATGGCTACACCTTC.

The V gene is TRBV29-1, the J gene TRBJ2-3, with 10 bases lining up with TRBD2. Germline assignment: CDR1 SQVTM and CDR2 ANQGSEA. This CDR3 comprises 13 residues. J lost 6 bases, V lost 6 bases, and 6 bases had no gene match. The CDR3 DNA follows: TGCAGCGTCAGACTAGCGGGTATGGATACGCAGTATTTT. The encoded protein is CSVRLAGMDTQYF.

This clone was seen just once. This chain joins TRBV4-1 and TRBJ2-2; 8 nucleotides align to TRBD2. The germline V gene has CDR1 MGHRA and CDR2 YSYEKL. The V gene end was trimmed by 0 bases and the J gene end by 6 bases; junction bases not matched to a gene: 3. The CDR3 covers 15 residues. The CDR3: CASSQDGLAAGELFF. CDR3 in DNA: TGCGCCAGCAGCCAAGACGGACTAGCTGCCGGGGAGCTGTTTTTT.

The chain joins TRBV5-6 to TRBJ2-7, with TRBD2 as a possible D gene (6 bases). CDR1 and CDR2 from the germline V gene are SGHDT and YYEEEE. The CDR3 has 16 residues. V was clipped by 4 bases and J by 1 base, with 18 bases between them. The CDR3 protein is CASSGGGGFHSYEQYF. The CDR3 region has the DNA TGTGCCAGCAGCGGGGGTGGGGGGTTCCATTCCTACGAGCAGTACTTC.

The chain is built from TRBV5-1 and TRBJ1-5; 7 bases line up with TRBD1. Trimming took 4 bases from V and 3 from J; bases not matched to a gene: 4. CDR1 and CDR2 (germline): SGHRS, YFSETQ. This CDR3 has 14 amino acids. The CDR3 region is CASSLGQDNQPQHF. The CDR3 nucleotides read TGCGCCAGCAGCCTTGGACAGGACAATCAGCCCCAGCATTTT. Combining the CDR3 with reference TRBV5-1 and TRBJ1-5 gives the whole variable domain KAGVTQTPRYLIKTRGQQVTLSCSPISGHRSVSWYQQTPGQGLQFLFEYFSETQRNKGNFPGRFSGRQFSNSRSEMNVSTLELGDSALYLCASSLGQDNQPQHFGDGTRLSIL.

The chain combines TRBV14 with TRBJ1-2, with D unresolved. Trimming removed 0 bases at V and 5 bases at J, with 16 bases between. There are 16 residues in the CDR3. CDR1 is SGHDN, CDR2 FVKESK, per germline. The CDR3 nucleotides are TGTGCCAGCAGCCAAGATATCGCACACCCTGTTTATGGCTACACCTTC. It codes for CASSQDIAHPVYGYTF.

V usage is TRBV5-1 and J usage is TRBJ2-7; 7 nucleotides line up with TRBD2. Per germline, CDR1 SGHRS and CDR2 YFSETQ. The CDR3 runs 13 residues. V trimming: 2 bases; J trimming: 3 bases; junction bases outside the gene matches: 2. The CDR3 bases are TGCGCCAGCAGCTTAGCGGGGATCTACGAGCAGTACTTC. Translation gives CASSLAGIYEQYF.

This clone counts as medium-sized. The chain carries TRBV28 and TRBJ1-1; D possibly corresponds to TRBD1 (6 bases). V lost 5 bases, J lost 1 base, and 8 bases lay in between. Germline CDR1 is MDHEN and CDR2 is SYDVKM. The CDR3 runs to 13 residues. Here the CDR3 DNA reads TGTGCCAGCAGTCCGGGACAGAACACTGAAGCTTTCTTT. Encoded protein: CASSPGQNTEAFF.

The J gene is TRBJ2-1, the V gene TRBV5-1, with TRBD1 matching 8 bases. V gave up 7 bases and J gave up 9 bases; unmatched junction bases: 9. The germline V gene has CDR1 SGHRS and CDR2 YFSETQ. This CDR3 region has 13 residues. The CDR3 loop is CASSTGALLEQFF. The CDR3 nucleotides are TGCGCCAGCTCGACAGGGGCGCTGCTTGAGCAGTTCTTC.

The chain combines TRBV15 with TRBJ1-5; no clear D gene. From germline, CDR1 is LNHNV and CDR2 YYDKDF (reference sequence). The CDR3 extends over 14 amino acids. V was cut by 5 bases and J by 5 bases, with 13 bases left in between. CDR3 sequence (DNA): TGTGCCACCAGCGGGCGGGTTGGCGATCAGCCCCAGCATTTT. Protein sequence: CATSGRVGDQPQHF.

The chain joins TRBV9 to TRBJ1-2; tentative D call: TRBD1 (6 bases). The CDR3 totals 15 residues. Between the trimmed V and J ends, which lost 4 bases and 6 bases, there was a span of 19 bases. Germline CDR1 and CDR2: SGDLS and YYNGEE. The CDR3 DNA sequence: TGTGCCAGCAGCCCGAACCCCGACAGGATAGATGGCTACACCTTC. Translating it yields CASSPNPDRIDGYTF.

The gene calls are TRBV6-1 and TRBJ2-7; no reliable D call. This CDR3 has 15 amino acids. The V gene lost 3 bases and the J gene lost 2 bases, with 14 bases spanning the gap. The germline CDR1 and CDR2 sequences are MNHNS and SASEGT. DNA for the CDR3: TGTGCCAGCAGTGATTTCGGGTCCCTACCCTACGAGCAGTACTTC. It specifies CASSDFGSLPYEQYF.

V and J are TRBV28 and TRBJ2-2; 8 bases fit TRBD1. Germline V CDR1 and CDR2: MDHEN, SYDVKM. The CDR3 is 15 residues long. The J segment lost 0 bases and the V segment lost 7 bases, leaving 4 bases of the junction unmatched. The CDR3 sequence: CASTLGQANTGELFF. CDR3 DNA sequence: TGTGCCAGCACCTTGGGACAGGCGAACACCGGGGAGCTGTTTTTT.

This clone was detected many times. In DNA form, the CDR3 reads TGTGCCAGCAGGCCTGATGTTTCGGGTTTGTACTTC. It yields the protein CASRPDVSGLYF. The J gene is TRBJ2-7, the V gene TRBV6-1; no clear D. CDR1 MNHNS and CDR2 SASEGT come from the germline V gene. Trimming shortened V by 6 bases and J by 12 bases, and 18 bases separated the two germline ends. CDR3 length: 12 residues.